Each of the 9 T cell receptor beta chains below was sequenced from the same sample in a study of shared clonotypes between healthy human individuals. The repertoire was sequenced with immunoSEQ multiplex PCR; TCRdb's copy has only in-frame clones and lacks some. Of 2 million to 2.5 million clones in the sample, approximately 93% were seen once. The sequencing input was naive CD4+ T cells from PBMCs. This sample's subset: CD45RA+ positively selected. These receptors were obtained from a young man in good health. Some clones in this sample may be carry-over from other donors' samples.

V is TRBV18 and J is TRBJ2-5, with a tentative D call TRBD2 (5 bases). V lost 3 bases and J 5 bases, leaving 22 bases between the germline ends. The CDR3 loop spans 17 amino acids. CDR1 KGHSH and CDR2 LQKENI come from the germline V gene. CDR3 sequence (DNA): TGTGCCAGCTCACCTTGGGGTACCGGACTCGGGGTGGAGACCCAGTACTTC. Translated: CASSPWGTGLGVETQYF.

V and J are TRBV9 and TRBJ1-4; 11 bases align to TRBD1. The CDR3 is 17 residues long. J gave up 2 bases and V 3 bases, and 6 bases lay outside the gene matches. Germline V gene sequence: CDR1 SGDLS, CDR2 YYNGEE. CDR3 residues: CASSAGQGAGTNEKLFF. CDR3 DNA: TGTGCCAGCAGCGCAGGACAGGGGGCGGGTACTAATGAAAAACTGTTTTTT.

J is TRBJ1-2 and V is TRBV7-3, with D hard to call. V was trimmed by 0 bases and J by 8 bases, leaving 13 bases between them. Per the germline V gene, CDR1 is SGHTA and CDR2 is FQGTGA. The CDR3 length is 14 residues. CDR3 protein: CASSLTRGSEGYTF. The CDR3 nucleotides read TGTGCCAGCAGCTTAACACGGGGTTCAGAAGGCTACACCTTC. The whole variable domain, filled in from reference TRBV7-3 and TRBJ1-2, reads GAGVSQTPSNKVTEKGKYVELRCDPISGHTALYWYRQSLGQGPEFLIYFQGTGAADDSGLPNDRFFAVRPEGSVSTLKIQRTERGDSAVYLCASSLTRGSEGYTFGSGTRLTVV.

The chain combines TRBV5-1 with TRBJ2-5; D ambiguous. The CDR3 runs to 16 residues. Deletions cut 5 bases from V and 4 bases from J, with 21 bases between. CDR1 and CDR2 (germline): SGHRS, YFSETQ. As DNA, the CDR3 is TGCGCCAGCAGTATCCGTAGGGCATCCTTAGGAGAGACCCAGTACTTC. The encoded protein is CASSIRRASLGETQYF. Combining the CDR3 with reference TRBV5-1 and TRBJ2-5 gives the whole variable domain KAGVTQTPRYLIKTRGQQVTLSCSPISGHRSVSWYQQTPGQGLQFLFEYFSETQRNKGNFPGRFSGRQFSNSRSEMNVSTLELGDSALYLCASSIRRASLGETQYFGPGTRLLVL.

This clone turned up a few times. This sequence joins TRBV2 and TRBJ1-3; D possibly corresponds to TRBD1 (6 bases). Germline CDR1 reads SNHLY; CDR2 reads FYNNEI. The CDR3 covers 13 residues. V was shortened by 9 bases and J by 0 bases, with 9 bases between the two germline ends. The CDR3 spells CASSDSSGNTIYF. Written as DNA, the CDR3 is TGTGCCAGTTCGGACAGCTCTGGAAACACCATATATTTT.

The gene calls are TRBV14 and TRBJ2-7; D is unresolved. V lost 5 bases to trimming and J lost 2 bases, with 10 bases between them. The CDR3 contains 13 residues. The germline CDR1 and CDR2 sequences are SGHDN and FVKESK. The CDR3 loop is CASSETYTYEQYF. The CDR3, as DNA: TGTGCCAGCAGCGAAACTTACACCTACGAGCAGTACTTC.

This chain joins TRBV7-2 and TRBJ2-5; the D is unclear. Germline CDR1 SGHTA, CDR2 FQGNSA. V shed 7 bases and J shed 5 bases, with 20 bases lying between them. The CDR3 is 15 amino acids. The CDR3 bases are TGTGCCAGCACCACCGGACCGCCGGGCAGGGAGACCCAGTACTTC. Translated: CASTTGPPGRETQYF.

The chain couples TRBV7-9 to TRBJ2-1; 8 nucleotides align to TRBD2. J was trimmed by 9 bases and V by 5 bases; bases with no gene match: 12. CDR3 size: 15 residues. Germline V gene data show CDR1 as SEHNR and CDR2 as FQNEAQ (reference sequence). The CDR3 bases are TGTGCCAGCAGCCCGTACGAGCGGGAGTTCAGTGAGCAGTTCTTC. Residues: CASSPYEREFSEQFF.

The rearrangement links TRBV10-3 to TRBJ1-6, with D perhaps matching TRBD1 (6 bases). CDR1 is ENHRY, CDR2 SYGVKD, per germline. The V and J ends lost 9 bases and 7 bases respectively, with 13 bases between them. The CDR3 has 13 amino acids. The CDR3 nucleotides are TGTGCCATAACAGGGTTGGACAATTCACCCCTCCACTTT. Translation: CAITGLDNSPLHF.